The T cell receptor (beta chain) under discussion was sequenced for a study of OX40 agonist ivuxolimab in advanced cancers. Whole-study context: Two patients with cutaneous melanoma and one with hepatocellular carcinoma, three in total, showed partial responses.

Profiled with immunoSEQ multiplex PCR; TCRdb holds only in-frame clones, not every one. The table has about 64,000 clones, about 85% seen once. Germline V gene sequence: CDR1 SGHKS, CDR2 YYEKEE (reference sequence). The CDR3 is 15 residues long. About this clone: Mismatch with germline at one junction end may stem from a read error.

Sequencing used CD4+ or CD8+ T cells sorted from blood, obtained in a trial of the OX40 agonist ivuxolimab. V is TRBV5-5 and J is TRBJ1-2, with D hard to call. The TCR was taken from an adult with an advanced solid tumor such as melanoma, head and neck, liver or kidney cancer. The CDR3 coding sequence is TGTGCCAGCAGCACGATTGACGACGCGGACTACGGCTACACCTTC. This gives the protein CASSTIDDADYGYTF.